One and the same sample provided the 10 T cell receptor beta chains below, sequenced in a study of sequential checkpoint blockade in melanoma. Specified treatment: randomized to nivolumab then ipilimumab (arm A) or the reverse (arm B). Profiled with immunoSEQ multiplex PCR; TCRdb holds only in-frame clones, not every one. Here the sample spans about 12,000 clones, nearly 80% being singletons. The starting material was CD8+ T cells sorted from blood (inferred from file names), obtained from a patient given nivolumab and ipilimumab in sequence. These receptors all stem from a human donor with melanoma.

The CDR3 DNA reads as TGTGCCAGCTCTTGGCCTAAAACGGGACTAGCGGGATATGAGCAGTTCTTC. Encoded protein: CASSWPKTGLAGYEQFF. The J gene is TRBJ2-1, the V gene TRBV9; 13 nucleotides align to TRBD2. The CDR3 has 17 residues. V was pared by 7 bases and J by 8 bases, with 15 bases of the junction left unmatched. Germline CDR1 and CDR2: SGDLS and YYNGEE.

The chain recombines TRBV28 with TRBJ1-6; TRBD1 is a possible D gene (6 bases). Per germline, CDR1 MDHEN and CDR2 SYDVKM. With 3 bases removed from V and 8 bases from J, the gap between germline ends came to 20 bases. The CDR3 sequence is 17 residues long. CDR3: CASSFIRGPQLDSPLHF. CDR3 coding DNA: TGTGCCAGCAGTTTTATCAGGGGTCCCCAGTTGGATTCACCCCTCCACTTT.

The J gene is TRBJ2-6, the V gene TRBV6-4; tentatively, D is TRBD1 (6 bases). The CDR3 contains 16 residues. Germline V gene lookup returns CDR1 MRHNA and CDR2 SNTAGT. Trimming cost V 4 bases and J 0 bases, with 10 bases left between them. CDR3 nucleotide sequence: TGTGCCAGCAGTGCTTCAGGGGACTCTGGGGCCAACGTCCTGACTTTC. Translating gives CASSASGDSGANVLTF.

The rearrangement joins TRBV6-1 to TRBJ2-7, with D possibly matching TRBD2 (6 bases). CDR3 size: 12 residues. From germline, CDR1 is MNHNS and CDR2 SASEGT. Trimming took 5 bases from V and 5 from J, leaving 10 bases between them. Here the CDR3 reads CASSLSGDEQYF. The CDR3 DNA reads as TGTGCCAGCAGTCTCTCGGGGGACGAGCAGTACTTC.

In DNA form, the CDR3 reads TGTGCCAGTAGTACGGACCCTCTGGGACTAGCCAAAAACATTCAGTACTTC. Translation gives CASSTDPLGLAKNIQYF. This sequence joins TRBV19 and TRBJ2-4; TRBD2 is a possible D gene (6 bases). The V end lost 4 bases, the J end lost 0 bases, and 16 bases lay between the germline ends. Per the germline V gene, CDR1 is LNHDA and CDR2 is SQIVND (reference sequence). CDR3 size: 17 residues.

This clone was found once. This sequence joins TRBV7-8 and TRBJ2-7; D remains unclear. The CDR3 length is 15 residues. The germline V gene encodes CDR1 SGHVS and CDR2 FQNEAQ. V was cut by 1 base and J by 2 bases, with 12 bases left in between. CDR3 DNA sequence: TGTGCCAGCAGCTTAGGTCATCAGGATACCTACGAGCAGTACTTC. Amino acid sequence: CASSLGHQDTYEQYF.

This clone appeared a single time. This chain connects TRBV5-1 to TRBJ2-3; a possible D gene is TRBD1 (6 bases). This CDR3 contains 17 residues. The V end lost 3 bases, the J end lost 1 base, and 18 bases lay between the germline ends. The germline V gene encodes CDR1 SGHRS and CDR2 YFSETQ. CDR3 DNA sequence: TGCGCCAGCAGCTCCAAAACCCTATCAGGGGGCACAGATACGCAGTATTTT. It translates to CASSSKTLSGGTDTQYF.

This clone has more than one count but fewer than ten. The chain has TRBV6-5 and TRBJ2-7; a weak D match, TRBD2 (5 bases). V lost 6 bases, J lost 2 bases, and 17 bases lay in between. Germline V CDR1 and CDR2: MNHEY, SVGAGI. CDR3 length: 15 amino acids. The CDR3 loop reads CASSYADGEPYEQYF. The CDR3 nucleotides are TGTGCCAGCAGCTATGCTGACGGGGAGCCCTACGAGCAGTACTTC.

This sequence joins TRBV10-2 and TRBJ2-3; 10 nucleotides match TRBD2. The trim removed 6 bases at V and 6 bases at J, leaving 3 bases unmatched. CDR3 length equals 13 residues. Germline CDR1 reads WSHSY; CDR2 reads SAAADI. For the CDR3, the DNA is TGCGCCAGCAGGGGGACTAGCGTGGATACGCAGTATTTT. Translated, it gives CASRGTSVDTQYF.

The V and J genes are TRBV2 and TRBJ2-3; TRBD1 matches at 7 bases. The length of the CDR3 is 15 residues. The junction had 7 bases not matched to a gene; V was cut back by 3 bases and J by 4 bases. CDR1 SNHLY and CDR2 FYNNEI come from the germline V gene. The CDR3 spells CASSERDSGADTQYF. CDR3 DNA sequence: TGTGCCAGCAGTGAGAGGGACAGTGGGGCAGATACGCAGTATTTT.